Shown below are 9 T cell receptor beta chains from a single sample sequenced in a study of T and B cells in COVID-19 patients. From blood, about 250-500 ng of genomic DNA served as TRB template. TRB rearrangements were amplified by multiplex PCR with BIOMED2 TRB-A/B primers. TCRdb ran MiXCR on the multiplex PCR reads and lists one entry per CDR3 protein. The data show 15,000 to 20,000 distinct CDR3 sequences, around a third seen once. Sequenced input: blood. These receptors were taken from a human donor with active COVID-19.

The rearrangement links TRBV20-1 to TRBJ1-2; D is ambiguous. Germline CDR1 and CDR2: DFQATT and SNEGSKA (reference sequence). This CDR3 has 13 amino acids. Trimming took 0 bases from V and 3 from J, leaving 8 bases between them. The CDR3 sequence: CSARDWKDYGYTF. The CDR3 DNA reads as TGCAGTGCTAGAGATTGGAAGGACTATGGCTACACCTTC.

The chain uses TRBV6-1 and TRBJ1-3; D possibly corresponds to TRBD1 (5 bases). V lost 4 bases, J lost 7 bases, and 20 bases lay in between. CDR3 length equals 16 residues. CDR1 and CDR2 from the germline V gene are MNHNS and SASEGT. The CDR3 DNA reads as TGTGCCAGCAGTGTTGGTGACGGGGGAGGTCCGAACACCATATATTTT. It specifies CASSVGDGGGPNTIYF.

The V gene is TRBV12-3 or TRBV12-4, the J gene TRBJ1-6; D unresolved. Trimming left V 7 bases short and J 8 bases short, with 15 bases between. This CDR3 has 14 residues. CDR3 nucleotide sequence: TGTGCCAGCAACCGTGGGGTGATCTATTCACCCCTCCACTTT. Amino acids: CASNRGVIYSPLHF.

This clonotype was picked up a small number of times. V and J are TRBV6-5 and TRBJ1-5; 7 bases fit TRBD1. The trim removed 10 bases at V and 5 bases at J, leaving 17 bases unmatched. The CDR3 runs to 16 residues. Germline V gene data show CDR1 as MNHEY and CDR2 as SVGAGI. The DNA for the CDR3 is TGTGCCACCAAATCAGGGGGGCCCCACGGGGATCAGCCCCAGCATTTT. Translating gives CATKSGGPHGDQPQHF.

The chain joins TRBV10-3 to TRBJ2-7, with D possibly being TRBD2 (6 bases). The CDR3 extends over 16 amino acids. CDR1 and CDR2 from the germline V gene are ENHRY and SYGVKD. For the CDR3, the DNA is TGTGCCATCACAGGACCAGCGGGCCTAAACGCCTACGATCAGTACGTC. Its protein is CAITGPAGLNAYDQYV.

In its sample, this clonotype was seen once. This rearrangement joins TRBV28 to TRBJ2-3; D not certain. The ends were cut back, 6 bases at V and 6 bases at J, with 10 bases in the middle. The CDR3 consists of 12 residues. From germline, CDR1 is MDHEN and CDR2 SYDVKM. This CDR3 reads CASRGIGDTQYF. The CDR3 coding sequence is TGTGCCAGCAGAGGAATCGGCGATACGCAGTATTTT.

By share of the sample, this clonotype is medium-sized. This rearrangement joins TRBV6-1 to TRBJ2-3; D remains ambiguous. Deletions cut 1 base from V and 7 bases from J, with 3 bases between. The CDR3 totals 11 residues. Germline-derived CDR1 and CDR2 are MNHNS and SASEGT. The CDR3 DNA follows: TGTGCCAGCAGTGAAGGGTATACGCAGTATTTT. It encodes CASSEGYTQYF.

In its sample, this clonotype was seen a few times. The V call is TRBV6-1, the J call TRBJ1-5; unclear D gene. Trimming shortened V by 3 bases and J by 3 bases, and 12 bases separated the two germline ends. CDR1 is MNHNS, CDR2 SASEGT, per germline. The CDR3 consists of 15 residues. CDR3 bases: TGTGCCAGCAGTGAGGGTACAAGGGACAATCAGCCCCAGCATTTT. Its translation is CASSEGTRDNQPQHF.

By share, this clonotype ranks as medium-sized. This sequence joins TRBV29-1 and TRBJ2-2; possibly TRBD2 for D (5 bases). This CDR3 contains 14 residues. Deletions cut 3 bases from V and 5 bases from J, with 13 bases between. Germline loops: CDR1 SQVTM, CDR2 ANQGSEA. In DNA form, the CDR3 reads TGCAGCGTTGAGCTCGGGGTAGGGACCGGGGAGCTGTTTTTT. As protein: CSVELGVGTGELFF.